This T cell receptor beta chain was identified in a study of blood T cell repertoires in COVID-19. Study at large: Researchers got acute and convalescent COVID-19 samples from the United States, Italy and Spain.

Seattle participants joined during active infection and were tracked over time. This table comes from immunoSEQ multiplex PCR, and its TCRdb copy is limited to in-frame clones, with some not included. The table lists a few hundred thousand clones, 85% to 90% of them singletons. Per the germline V gene, CDR1 is SGHTA and CDR2 is FQGNSA. V dropped 3 bases and J dropped 5; count of bases not matched to a gene: 6. The CDR3 consists of 15 residues. This receptor was identified in a woman aged 45-59 years with COVID-19, enrolled during active disease. The rearrangement joins TRBV7-2 to TRBJ1-4, with 7 bases matching TRBD1. The sequenced sample consisted of peripheral blood. The CDR3 spells CASSFARGRNEKLFF. The CDR3 DNA reads as TGTGCCAGCAGCTTCGCTAGGGGGCGCAATGAAAAACTGTTTTTT.